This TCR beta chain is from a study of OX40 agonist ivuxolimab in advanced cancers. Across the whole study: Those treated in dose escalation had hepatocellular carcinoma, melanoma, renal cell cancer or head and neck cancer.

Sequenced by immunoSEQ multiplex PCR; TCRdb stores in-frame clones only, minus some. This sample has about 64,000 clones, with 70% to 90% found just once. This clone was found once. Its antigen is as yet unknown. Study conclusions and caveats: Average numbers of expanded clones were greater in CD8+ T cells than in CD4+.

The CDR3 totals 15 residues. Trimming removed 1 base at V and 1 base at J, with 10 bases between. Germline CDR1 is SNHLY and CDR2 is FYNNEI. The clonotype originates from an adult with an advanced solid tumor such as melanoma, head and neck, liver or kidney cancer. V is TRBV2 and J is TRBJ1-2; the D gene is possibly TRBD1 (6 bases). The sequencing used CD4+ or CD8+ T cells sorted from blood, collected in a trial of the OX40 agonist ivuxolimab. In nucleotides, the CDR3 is TGTGCCAGCAGTGAAGGCCAGGGGCTTAACTATGGCTACACCTTC. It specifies CASSEGQGLNYGYTF.